Detailed here is one T cell receptor (beta chain). This sample is part of a study of cytomegalovirus exposure and HLA in healthy donors. The PCR was carried out with 60 Vbeta primers and 13 Jbeta primers. Assay used: immunoSEQ multiplex PCR; TCRdb lists only in-frame clones, some missing. The sample yields around 250,000 clones, about 86% seen once. Germline CDR1 and CDR2: MDHEN and SYDVKM. CDR3 length: 15 amino acids. With V trimmed by 7 bases and J by 5 bases, 12 bases remained unmatched. The receptor comes from a woman aged 60 to 75 in good health and CMV-seropositive. Source material: PBMCs. The chain joins TRBV28 to TRBJ2-7; 9 positions match TRBD2. This chain's CDR3 is CASNPPGLAGHEQYF. The DNA of the CDR3 is TGTGCCAGCAATCCACCGGGACTAGCAGGCCACGAGCAGTACTTC.